This entry features one T cell receptor beta chain sequence. The CDR3 extends over 13 amino acids. CDR1 and CDR2 from the germline V gene are LNHNV and YYDKDF (reference sequence). Trimming cost V 3 bases and J 7 bases; bases outside gene matches: 5. This sample was included in a study of T cell responses to AZD1222 COVID-19 vaccine. Sequencing was performed with immunoSEQ multiplex PCR; in TCRdb, only in-frame clones are kept and a portion is missing. The sample lists roughly 140,000 clones; around nine tenths were seen once. The sequence came from an adult who had recovered from COVID-19. The V call is TRBV15, the J call TRBJ1-2, with 7 bases aligning to TRBD1. The specimen comprised peripheral blood, sampled after recovery from COVID-19. The CDR3 DNA is TGTGCCACCAGCAGCCAGGGGGGCGGTGGCTACACCTTC. Translating it yields CATSSQGGGGYTF.